The source of this T cell receptor beta chain is a study of Ad26.COV2.S vaccination and SARS-CoV-2 variants. Study in general: It was the COV1001 Ad26.COV2.S trial arm that included the donor. Overall study results and limits: Those who received the vaccine showed greater spike-specific TCR breadth than those given placebo. Substantial post-vaccination breadth of spike-specific CD8+ and CD4+ T cell responses was reported.

Germline CDR1 SGHKS, CDR2 YYEKEE (reference sequence). V lost 4 bases and J 0 bases, leaving 15 bases between the germline ends. The CDR3 has 16 amino acids. The treatment is: some 20 received Ad26.COV2.S at low or high dose, single or two shots; about 5 received placebo; per-sample allocation not given. It was on day 63 after the first vaccine or placebo injection that samples were taken. Vaccination employed an Ad26 vector expressing the Wuhan-strain SARS-CoV-2 spike. As concerns this clone: Its target is unknown.

Using immunoSEQ multiplex PCR, the repertoire was profiled, and TCRdb retains in-frame clones only, with some absent. The sample lists 350,000 to 450,000 clones, around 86% occurring once. The clonotype originates from a person between 18 and 60 years old who received the Ad26.COV2.S COVID-19 vaccine or a placebo. The chain links TRBV5-5 to TRBJ2-3; maybe TRBD1 (6 bases). The sample consisted of peripheral blood, taken in a trial of Ad26.COV2.S vaccine versus placebo. Here the CDR3 reads CASSMRTALSTDTQYF. The CDR3 nucleotides are TGTGCCAGCAGCATGAGGACAGCGCTTAGCACAGATACGCAGTATTTT.